Listed here are 2 T cell receptor beta chains from one sample, sequenced in a study of blood T cell repertoires in COVID-19. Profiled with immunoSEQ multiplex PCR; TCRdb holds only in-frame clones, not every one. The repertoire holds a few hundred thousand clones, roughly 87% seen once, with more than 8.5% in the top ten. Sample: PBMCs or T cells enriched from blood (not recorded which). The origin of the receptors is a woman between 18 and 29 years old who had recovered from COVID-19.

The rearrangement joins TRBV19 to TRBJ2-5; 9 bases align to TRBD1. The V and J ends lost 7 bases and 7 bases, in that order; junction bases with no gene match: 13. Germline lookup yields CDR1 LNHDA and CDR2 SQIVND (reference sequence). This CDR3 region has 15 residues. CDR3 in DNA: TGTGCCAGTACTCCGGGACAGGGACCTTTCGCGACCCAGTACTTC. It specifies CASTPGQGPFATQYF.

This rearrangement joins TRBV7-2 to TRBJ1-1; D not certain. This CDR3 spans 13 amino acids. Germline V gene lookup returns CDR1 SGHTA and CDR2 FQGNSA. V lost 5 bases, J lost 4 bases, and 11 bases lay in between. The CDR3 DNA follows: TGTGCCAGCAGCCTATGGGAGGTCACTGAAGCTTTCTTT. It encodes CASSLWEVTEAFF.